The 30 T cell receptor beta chains presented below share a single source sample, sequenced in a study of breast tumors, draining lymph nodes, adjacent tissues. TCRdb ran MiXCR on the multiplex PCR reads and lists one entry per CDR3 protein. The sample has about 150,000 distinct CDR3 sequences; about a fifth are singletons. The lymph nodes were axillary draining lymph nodes from breast cancer patients. Sequencing used axillary lymph node tissue. The receptors stem from a female donor with breast cancer. Some clones in this sample may be carry-over from other donors' samples.

This clonotype has ten or more counts. The J gene is TRBJ2-7, the V gene TRBV10-3; weak D call: TRBD2 (5 bases). This CDR3 is 13 amino acids long. CDR1 ENHRY and CDR2 SYGVKD come from the germline V gene. The ends were cut back, 10 bases at V and 1 base at J, with 14 bases in the middle. The CDR3 sequence: CATSGRTSYEQYF. CDR3 DNA: TGTGCCACCTCCGGCAGGACTTCCTACGAGCAGTACTTC.

The sample holds many counts of this clonotype. The V and J genes are TRBV10-3 and TRBJ2-1, with TRBD1 matching 8 bases. Germline V gene data show CDR1 as ENHRY and CDR2 as SYGVKD. The CDR3 runs to 15 residues. The V and J ends lost 6 bases and 1 base, in that order; junction bases with no gene match: 5. CDR3 nucleotide sequence: TGTGCCATCAGGTCAGACAGGGGTTCCTACAATGAGCAGTTCTTC. Its protein is CAIRSDRGSYNEQFF.

This clonotype was recorded at least ten times. CDR3 protein: CASSSEAGWYREQYF. CDR3 nucleotide sequence: TGTGCCAGCAGCTCCGAGGCAGGCTGGTATCGTGAGCAGTACTTC. This chain joins TRBV7-2 and TRBJ2-7; unclear D gene. V was pared by 4 bases and J by 7 bases, with 20 bases between. Per the germline V gene, CDR1 is SGHTA and CDR2 is FQGNSA. This CDR3 spans 15 amino acids.

This clonotype was seen repeatedly, ten times or more. The J gene is TRBJ2-3, the V gene TRBV15; tentative D call: TRBD2 (5 bases). Germline CDR1 reads LNHNV; CDR2 reads YYDKDF (reference sequence). V was pared by 1 base and J by 5 bases, with 16 bases between. This CDR3 comprises 16 residues. The chain's CDR3 is CATSRGDFRGQDTQYF. DNA of the CDR3: TGTGCCACCAGCAGAGGGGATTTTCGGGGTCAAGATACGCAGTATTTT.

This chain joins TRBV11-2 and TRBJ2-3; possibly TRBD1 for D (6 bases). Matching the DNA end better, TRBJ1-5 makes the J call doubtful. The length of the CDR3 is 14 residues. CDR1 and CDR2 from the germline V gene are SGHAT and FQNNGV. The CDR3: CASSLSGVADTQHF. CDR3 in DNA: TGTGCCAGCAGCTTATCAGGGGTGGCAGATACGCAGCATTTT.

With respect to this clonotype: Likely a read error: the CDR3 ends without its conserved phenylalanine or tryptophan. V usage is TRBV6-1 and J usage is TRBJ2-6, with D hard to call. Germline assignment: CDR1 MNHNS and CDR2 SASEGT. V was cut by 7 bases and J by 4 bases, with 11 bases left in between. The CDR3 totals 14 residues. The CDR3 region has the DNA TGTGCCAGCATAAAGTCCTCCGGGGCCAACGTCCTGACTCTC. It encodes CASIKSSGANVLTL.

This clonotype has just a few counts. At one boundary the junction diverges from the germline segment, which might be a read error. This sequence joins TRBV28 and TRBJ2-1, with a possible D match to TRBD1 (6 bases). CDR3 length equals 15 residues. Germline V CDR1 and CDR2: MDHEN, SYDVKM. CDR3 residues: CASSRAGASNNEQFF. CDR3 coding DNA: TGTGCCAGCAGTCGCGCAGGGGCCTCCAACAATGAGCAGTTCTTC.

This clonotype was counted at least ten times. The rearrangement links TRBV18 to TRBJ2-7, with 7 bases fitting TRBD1. The V gene end was trimmed by 2 bases and the J gene end by 6 bases; junction bases not matched to a gene: 7. CDR1 KGHSH and CDR2 LQKENI come from the germline V gene. This CDR3 region has 14 residues. CDR3 DNA: TGTGCCAGCTCACCAAGGGACAGATTTCCCGAGCAGTACTTC. This translates into CASSPRDRFPEQYF.

This clonotype was seen repeatedly, ten times or more. V gene TRBV27 combines with J gene TRBJ2-7, with TRBD2 as a possible D gene (5 bases). Per the germline V gene, CDR1 is MNHEY and CDR2 is SMNVEV (reference sequence). V was clipped by 5 bases and J by 2 bases, with 13 bases between them. The CDR3 totals 14 residues. The chain's CDR3 is CASSNSEEPYEQYF. Written as DNA, the CDR3 is TGTGCCAGCAGTAATAGCGAGGAGCCCTACGAGCAGTACTTC.

This clonotype was recorded many times. V usage is TRBV19 and J usage is TRBJ2-1; D is perhaps TRBD1 (5 bases). With 2 bases removed from V and 4 bases from J, the gap between germline ends came to 6 bases. CDR1 LNHDA and CDR2 SQIVND come from the germline V gene (reference sequence). This CDR3 region has 13 residues. CDR3 sequence: CASSIQGYNEQFF. CDR3 nucleotides: TGTGCCAGTAGTATACAGGGTTACAATGAGCAGTTCTTC.

Notes on this clonotype: With a much larger clone just one base away, this may be a read error. This chain links TRBV30 with TRBJ2-3; 7 bases are a match to TRBD2. Looked up from germline, CDR1 is GTSNPN and CDR2 is SVGIG (reference sequence). The ends lost 2 bases at V and 8 bases at J; junction bases unmatched: 7. This CDR3 region has 13 residues. The CDR3 protein is CAWSSGTRGTQYF. CDR3 nucleotides: TGTGCCTGGAGTAGCGGGACCAGAGGTACGCAGTATTTT.

This clonotype was counted at least ten times. V is TRBV5-5 and J is TRBJ2-1; perhaps TRBD1 as D (5 bases). CDR3 length: 14 amino acids. Germline V CDR1 and CDR2: SGHKS, YYEKEE (reference sequence). V lost 1 base, J lost 7 bases, and 12 bases lay in between. The CDR3 spells CASSLSSRGNEQFF. The CDR3 coding sequence is TGTGCCAGCAGCTTGAGTTCTAGGGGTAATGAGCAGTTCTTC.

At least ten counts were recorded for this clonotype. The chain has TRBV19 and TRBJ1-2; the D gene is possibly TRBD1 (5 bases). The CDR3 totals 15 residues. V lost 0 bases and J 5 bases, leaving 13 bases between the germline ends. In germline, CDR1 is LNHDA, CDR2 SQIVND (reference sequence). The CDR3 DNA is TGTGCCAGTAGTATAGATCGGGCAGGGAATTATGGCTACACCTTC. Protein product: CASSIDRAGNYGYTF.

This clonotype was seen ten or more times. The chain combines TRBV15 with TRBJ2-2, with 9 bases lining up with TRBD1. CDR3 length: 14 amino acids. Germline CDR1 LNHNV, CDR2 YYDKDF (reference sequence). The V segment lost 6 bases and the J segment 3 bases; nucleotides outside the gene matches: 2. The CDR3 spells CATRGQGDTGELFF. The CDR3 region has the DNA TGTGCCACCAGGGGACAGGGTGACACCGGGGAGCTGTTTTTT.

The table lists this clonotype with many counts. V gene TRBV3-1 combines with J gene TRBJ2-3; 7 positions match TRBD2. This CDR3 spans 16 amino acids. V lost 1 base, J lost 1 base, and 5 bases stayed unmatched. The germline V gene has CDR1 LGHDT and CDR2 YNNKEL (reference sequence). CDR3 protein: CASSQVSTSGTDTQYF. In DNA, the CDR3 is TGTGCCAGCAGCCAAGTCTCCACTAGCGGCACAGATACGCAGTATTTT.

At least ten counts were recorded for this clonotype. The gene calls are TRBV12-5 and TRBJ2-5; 11 positions agree with TRBD1. CDR1 and CDR2 from the germline V gene are LGHNT and FRNRAP. V shed 0 bases, J shed 4 bases, and the junction held 7 bases outside the gene matches. The CDR3 runs 17 residues. The CDR3 bases are TGTGCTAGTGGTTTGGTAGGACAGGGGGCAAGGGGAGAGACCCAGTACTTC. Translated, it gives CASGLVGQGARGETQYF.

In regard to this clonotype: A much larger clone sits a single nucleotide away, making a read error possible. This CDR3 fails to terminate in the conserved phenylalanine or tryptophan, so it likely reflects a read error. The rearrangement uses TRBV11-2 and TRBJ2-3; D might be TRBD1 (5 bases). V was trimmed by 2 bases and J by 1 base, leaving 7 bases between them. The germline gives CDR1 SGHAT, CDR2 FQNNGV. The CDR3 covers 14 residues. The CDR3 protein is CASSLTTGTDTQYL. The CDR3 nucleotides read TGTGCCAGCAGCTTAACGACAGGCACAGATACGCAGTATCTT.

DNA for the CDR3: TGCGCCAGCAGCCAAGACGAGGTCATAGCCAAAAACATTCAGTACTTC. Encoded protein: CASSQDEVIAKNIQYF. The chain recombines TRBV4-1 with TRBJ2-4; D ambiguous. The germline V gene encodes CDR1 MGHRA and CDR2 YSYEKL. V was shortened by 0 bases and J by 0 bases, with 9 bases between the two germline ends. The CDR3 is 16 amino acids.

Regarding this clonotype: Given a much more abundant clone one base away, this may be a read error. This chain links TRBV7-2 with TRBJ2-5; D possibly corresponds to TRBD2 (6 bases). The germline V gene has CDR1 SGHTA and CDR2 FQGNSA. The CDR3 sequence is 14 residues long. Trimming left V 6 bases short and J 6 bases short, with 17 bases between. CDR3 nucleotides: TGTGCCAGCAGTCGGGACGCAGCGGGTCAGACCCAGTACTTC. This sequence encodes CASSRDAAGQTQYF.

Ten or more counts support this clonotype. This chain connects TRBV20-1 to TRBJ2-1; TRBD2 aligns across 11 bases. Looked up from germline, CDR1 is DFQATT and CDR2 is SNEGSKA (reference sequence). J was trimmed by 0 bases and V by 6 bases; bases with no gene match: 7. This CDR3 has 16 amino acids. The CDR3, as DNA: TGCAGTGCGGGGGGACTAGCGGTTCCCTCCTACAATGAGCAGTTCTTC. Its translation: CSAGGLAVPSYNEQFF.

This clonotype was recorded many times. Here the CDR3 DNA reads TGCGCCAGCAGCCAAGTACCTCCGGGACCGAGCCCAACCTACGAGCAGTACTTC. It translates to CASSQVPPGPSPTYEQYF. V and J are TRBV4-1 and TRBJ2-7; the D gene could be TRBD1 or TRBD2 (5 bases each). Germline V gene lookup returns CDR1 MGHRA and CDR2 YSYEKL. CDR3 length: 18 amino acids. Trimming took off 1 base at V and 2 bases at J, with 21 bases between the two ends.

This clonotype showed up many times. The J gene is TRBJ1-4, the V gene TRBV2, with a tentative D call TRBD1 (5 bases). Deletions cut 4 bases from V and 8 bases from J, with 14 bases between. The CDR3 has 14 residues. Per the germline V gene, CDR1 is SNHLY and CDR2 is FYNNEI. The CDR3 region has the DNA TGTGCCAGCAGTGCGGGACGGAGTGGGGAAAAACTGTTTTTT. Translation gives CASSAGRSGEKLFF.

The rearrangement links TRBV12-3 or TRBV12-4 to TRBJ2-4, with D uncertain. V was clipped by 6 bases and J by 4 bases, with 16 bases between them. The CDR3 has 15 amino acids. CDR3 DNA: TGTGCCAGCAGAAGGACCAGTGTGGGGAAAAACATTCAGTACTTC. It encodes CASRRTSVGKNIQYF.

This clonotype was picked up many times. The CDR3 sequence: CASSLGHAAAYEQYF. The CDR3 coding sequence is TGTGCCAGCAGTTTAGGACACGCGGCTGCCTACGAGCAGTACTTC. V and J are TRBV12-3 or TRBV12-4 and TRBJ2-7; D is unclear. V gave up 1 base and J gave up 2 bases, with 12 bases separating them. The CDR3 totals 15 residues.

This clonotype was observed many times. The chain joins TRBV11-2 to TRBJ2-7, with 7 nucleotides matching TRBD2. The germline CDR1 and CDR2 sequences are SGHAT and FQNNGV. CDR3 length equals 14 residues. J gave up 3 bases and V 3 bases, and 5 bases lay outside the gene matches. In nucleotides, the CDR3 is TGTGCCAGCAGCTTGGGGACTACCAACTACGAGCAGTACTTC. Its protein product is CASSLGTTNYEQYF.

This clonotype was observed a handful of times. V gene TRBV28 combines with J gene TRBJ2-1, with D unresolved. V lost 6 bases and J 5 bases, leaving 17 bases between the germline ends. This CDR3 region has 15 residues. Germline V lookup: CDR1 MDHEN, CDR2 SYDVKM. CDR3 bases: TGTGCCAGCAGGTCAGACTCTTCTCTCCACAATGAGCAGTTCTTC. Amino acid sequence: CASRSDSSLHNEQFF.

This clonotype has a count of ten or more. The genes are TRBV10-3 and TRBJ2-3, with D perhaps matching TRBD2 (6 bases). The V gene lost 4 bases and the J gene lost 2 bases, with 7 bases spanning the gap. Germline values: CDR1 ENHRY, CDR2 SYGVKD. CDR3 length: 13 amino acids. CDR3 amino acids: CAISGRATDTQYF. Here the CDR3 DNA reads TGTGCCATCAGTGGGAGGGCCACAGATACGCAGTATTTT.

This clonotype has only a few counts. This rearrangement joins TRBV28 to TRBJ1-5, with TRBD1 as a possible D gene (5 bases). Germline CDR1 reads MDHEN; CDR2 reads SYDVKM. V lost 7 bases and J lost 4, with 14 bases in between. CDR3 length equals 14 residues. The CDR3 reads CASTSTQGNQPQHF. CDR3 coding DNA: TGTGCCAGCACTTCTACCCAGGGAAATCAGCCCCAGCATTTT.

Ten or more counts support this clonotype. DNA for the CDR3: TGTGCCACCAGTGATCCGACAGGGACGGAGACCCAGTACTTC. It translates to CATSDPTGTETQYF. This chain links TRBV24-1 with TRBJ2-5, with 7 bases identical to TRBD1. This CDR3 has 14 residues. Germline V gene lookup returns CDR1 KGHDR and CDR2 SFDVKD. The trim removed 3 bases at V and 5 bases at J, leaving 5 bases unmatched.

This clonotype was observed many times. The rearrangement uses TRBV5-6 and TRBJ2-7; the D is unclear. CDR1 and CDR2 from the germline V gene are SGHDT and YYEEEE. The V end was cut by 2 bases, the J end by 0 bases, with 9 bases between. The CDR3 has 14 amino acids. The chain's CDR3 is CASSLMLTSYEQYF. DNA for the CDR3: TGTGCCAGCAGCTTAATGTTGACCTCCTACGAGCAGTACTTC.